This T cell receptor beta chain stems from a study of blood T cells in healthy people across ages. Comment on this clonotype: Its antigen is currently unknown.

The authors ran a second PCR of about 7 to 12 cycles using a sample-barcoded 5' primer and a J-beta primer mix. The authors tagged each cDNA molecule using a template-switch adaptor with 12 random nucleotides. A single record per CDR3 protein comes from TCRdb applying MiXCR to the 5' RACE reads. The sample carries roughly 1,800,000 distinct CDR3 sequences, less than 50% recorded once. Study-level findings and limits: Unsorted PBMC material precluded a definitive naive versus antigen-experienced comparison. Per million T cells, TCR beta diversity dropped about linearly as age rose.

The V gene end was trimmed by 3 bases and the J gene end by 9 bases; junction bases not matched to a gene: 7. CDR1 and CDR2 (germline): SGHTA, FQGNSA. The CDR3 length is 16 residues. The sequence was collected from a woman in her 40s in good health. The specimen was blood. The genes are TRBV7-2 and TRBJ2-1, with 14 bases identical to TRBD2. The CDR3 nucleotides read TGTGCCAGCAGCTTGAGACTAGCGGGGGGGCAGGGTGAGCAGTTCTTC. This sequence encodes CASSLRLAGGQGEQFF.